This entry lists 31 T cell receptor beta chains sequenced from one sample in a study of Ad26.COV2.S vaccination and SARS-CoV-2 variants. The sample's treatment: roughly 20 received Ad26.COV2.S at low or high dose, single or two shots; about 5 received placebo; per-sample allocation not given. Sample collection was performed on day 63 after the first vaccine or placebo injection. Only in-frame clones appear in the TCRdb table, and some are missing; sequencing was by immunoSEQ multiplex PCR. The repertoire includes roughly 700,000 clones, around 92% of them detected once, and over 1.3% sits in the top ten. The material was peripheral blood, obtained in a trial of Ad26.COV2.S vaccine versus placebo. The receptors here all came from a person aged 18-60 years who received the Ad26.COV2.S COVID-19 vaccine or a placebo.

V is TRBV7-3 and J is TRBJ1-2; D possibly corresponds to TRBD1 (6 bases). This CDR3 has 15 amino acids. CDR1 and CDR2 (germline): SGHTA, FQGTGA. The V end was cut by 0 bases, the J end by 8 bases, with 16 bases between. For the CDR3, the DNA is TGTGCCAGCAGCTTAACTGTTCTGGGGGCCGGAGGCTACACCTTC. Translating gives CASSLTVLGAGGYTF.

This clone was found once. J is TRBJ1-5 and V is TRBV27, with TRBD1 identical over 7 bases. Looked up from germline, CDR1 is MNHEY and CDR2 is SMNVEV (reference sequence). The length of the CDR3 is 14 residues. Trimming at V came to 4 bases and at J to 7 bases, leaving 7 bases not matched to a gene. The CDR3 coding sequence is TGTGCCAGCAGTTCTAAGACAGGGAACCAGCCCCAGCATTTT. Translated: CASSSKTGNQPQHF.

V is TRBV3-1 (or the pseudogene TRBV3-2) and J is TRBJ2-1; TRBD2 matches 9 bases. The V and J ends lost 5 bases and 4 bases, in that order; junction bases with no gene match: 12. This CDR3 spans 17 amino acids. Germline V gene lookup returns CDR1 LGHDT and CDR2 YNNKEL (reference sequence). The CDR3 protein is CASSTREASGAYNEQFF. As DNA, the CDR3 is TGTGCCAGCAGCACCAGAGAGGCTAGCGGGGCGTACAATGAGCAGTTCTTC.

The rearrangement links TRBV7-2 to TRBJ2-4; the D gene is possibly TRBD1 (7 bases). Trimming removed 5 bases from V and 7 bases from J, with 18 bases in between. The CDR3 is 15 amino acids. Germline V lookup: CDR1 SGHTA, CDR2 FQGNSA. CDR3 sequence: CASSDRAGGWNIQYF. The CDR3 DNA reads as TGTGCCAGCAGCGACAGGGCCGGGGGATGGAACATTCAGTACTTC.

The CDR3 nucleotides are TGCGCCAGCAGCTTACGGGATCGCACAGATACGCAGTATTTT. It translates to CASSLRDRTDTQYF. This chain uses TRBV5-1 with TRBJ2-3, with D perhaps TRBD2 (5 bases). This CDR3 region has 14 residues. The germline V gene has CDR1 SGHRS and CDR2 YFSETQ. With 2 bases removed from V and 1 base from J, the gap between germline ends came to 8 bases. Filled out from reference TRBV5-1 and TRBJ2-3, the complete variable domain reads KAGVTQTPRYLIKTRGQQVTLSCSPISGHRSVSWYQQTPGQGLQFLFEYFSETQRNKGNFPGRFSGRQFSNSRSEMNVSTLELGDSALYLCASSLRDRTDTQYFGPGTRLTVL.

The chain couples TRBV18 to TRBJ1-1; D unclear. V was trimmed by 0 bases and J by 4 bases, leaving 3 bases between them. Germline CDR1 and CDR2: KGHSH and LQKENI. The CDR3 runs to 12 residues. The CDR3 bases are TGTGCCAGCTCACCACCGGGCACTGAAGCTTTCTTT. Translated: CASSPPGTEAFF. The full variable domain, with the rest looked up from reference TRBV18 and TRBJ1-1, is NAGVMQNPRHLVRRRGQEARLRCSPMKGHSHVYWYRQLPEEGLKFMVYLQKENIIDESGMPKERFSAEFPKEGPSILRIQQVVRGDSAAYFCASSPPGTEAFFGQGTRLTVV.

V gene TRBV25-1 combines with J gene TRBJ1-6; 7 bases fit TRBD1. With 3 bases clipped from V and 8 bases from J, the junction kept 7 bases outside the gene matches. The CDR3 runs 15 residues. Germline V gives CDR1 MGHDK, CDR2 SYGVNS. The CDR3 nucleotides read TGTGCCAGCAGTGAGATACAGGGGAAGCATTCACCCCTCCACTTT. It encodes CASSEIQGKHSPLHF. The full variable domain, rest sourced from reference TRBV25-1 and TRBJ1-6, is EADIYQTPRYLVIGTGKKITLECSQTMGHDKMYWYQQDPGMELHLIHYSYGVNSTEKGDLSSESTVSRIRTEHFPLTLESARPSHTSQYLCASSEIQGKHSPLHFGNGTRLTVT.

The CDR3 coding sequence is TGTGCCAGCTCCGCCTCGGAGGTATCCTACAATGAGCAGTTCTTC. Translation: CASSASEVSYNEQFF. This sequence joins TRBV18 and TRBJ2-1, with D maybe TRBD2 (5 bases). Trimming stripped 6 bases from V and 1 base from J, with 13 bases between. The CDR3 sequence is 15 residues long. Germline lookup yields CDR1 KGHSH and CDR2 LQKENI.

The chain carries TRBV2 and TRBJ1-2; no clear D. Germline CDR1 SNHLY, CDR2 FYNNEI. The CDR3 runs to 14 residues. V was pared by 6 bases and J by 0 bases, with 11 bases between. The CDR3, as DNA: TGTGCCAGCAGGGTCAAGATCTCTAACTATGGCTACACCTTC. It encodes CASRVKISNYGYTF.

The rearrangement uses TRBV5-4 and TRBJ2-1, with a tentative D call TRBD2 (6 bases). With 5 bases removed from V and 8 bases from J, the gap between germline ends came to 11 bases. This CDR3 spans 12 amino acids. From germline, CDR1 is SGHNT and CDR2 YYREEE (reference sequence). The CDR3 spells CASSGGSYEQFF. DNA for the CDR3: TGTGCCAGCAGTGGAGGGAGTTATGAGCAGTTCTTC.

This chain joins TRBV3-1 (or the pseudogene TRBV3-2) and TRBJ2-5; 14 bases are a match to TRBD2. The trim removed 8 bases at V and 2 bases at J, leaving 7 bases unmatched. This CDR3 spans 16 amino acids. Germline V gene sequence: CDR1 LGHDT, CDR2 YNNKEL (reference sequence). The CDR3 loop is CASSSGLAGGQETQYF. For the CDR3, the DNA is TGTGCCAGCTCTTCCGGACTAGCGGGGGGTCAAGAGACCCAGTACTTC.

The chain combines TRBV27 with TRBJ1-5; D not resolved. The V and J ends lost 3 bases and 7 bases respectively, with 19 bases between them. The CDR3 contains 16 residues. Germline values: CDR1 MNHEY, CDR2 SMNVEV (reference sequence). The CDR3, as DNA: TGTGCCAGCAGTTTCTCCGGGCCCCGAAGGGAGCAGCCCCAGCATTTT. It yields the protein CASSFSGPRREQPQHF.

This rearrangement joins TRBV14 to TRBJ2-7; possibly TRBD2 for D (6 bases). The V gene's germline CDR1 is SGHDN and CDR2 FVKESK. This CDR3 region has 15 residues. The V end lost 0 bases, the J end lost 2 bases, and 11 bases lay between the germline ends. The CDR3 bases are TGTGCCAGCAGCCAAGATTTACTAGCCGCCTACGAGCAGTACTTC. The encoded protein is CASSQDLLAAYEQYF.

This clone came up a few times. This sequence joins TRBV15 and TRBJ2-7, with 8 bases identical to TRBD1. Per germline, CDR1 LNHNV and CDR2 YYDKDF (reference sequence). This CDR3 has 14 amino acids. J gave up 2 bases and V 4 bases, and 4 bases lay outside the gene matches. The CDR3 nucleotides read TGTGCCACCAGCAAGGAACAGGGGGCCTACGAGCAGTACTTC. Protein: CATSKEQGAYEQYF.

Only one count was recorded for this clone. The chain uses TRBV5-1 and TRBJ2-1; 9 positions agree with TRBD1. The CDR3 runs 17 residues. CDR1 SGHRS and CDR2 YFSETQ come from the germline V gene. V shed 0 bases, J shed 6 bases, and the junction held 10 bases outside the gene matches. The CDR3 DNA reads as TGCGCCAGCAGCTTGGGAACAGGGGGCGCCCAGGGCAATGAGCAGTTCTTC. Amino acid sequence: CASSLGTGGAQGNEQFF.

The chain links TRBV6-5 to TRBJ1-2, with a possible D match to TRBD1 (5 bases). Trimming stripped 4 bases from V and 5 bases from J, with 11 bases between. CDR1 and CDR2 (germline): MNHEY, SVGAGI. The CDR3 has 13 amino acids. Here the CDR3 reads CASSSGTLYGYTF. The DNA for the CDR3 is TGTGCCAGCAGTTCAGGGACTTTATATGGCTACACCTTC.

The gene calls are TRBV7-3 and TRBJ2-2, with D unclear. V lost 5 bases and J 2 bases, leaving 12 bases between the germline ends. CDR1 is SGHTA, CDR2 FQGTGA, per germline. The CDR3 is made up of 15 amino acids. This CDR3 is CASSPTAVNTGELFF. For the CDR3, the DNA is TGTGCCAGCAGCCCGACGGCTGTAAACACCGGGGAGCTGTTTTTT.

The chain has TRBV10-3 and TRBJ2-7; TRBD1 agrees at 7 bases. Germline-derived CDR1 and CDR2 are ENHRY and SYGVKD. The CDR3 consists of 11 residues. J was trimmed by 7 bases and V by 5 bases; bases with no gene match: 2. DNA for the CDR3: TGTGCCATCAGTAGGGGACAGGAGCAGTACTTC. This codes for CAISRGQEQYF.

The V call is TRBV18, the J call TRBJ1-1; D remains ambiguous. Germline V CDR1 and CDR2: KGHSH, LQKENI. V was pared by 2 bases and J by 1 base, with 11 bases between. There are 15 residues in the CDR3. This CDR3 is CASSPRGVENTEAFF. The CDR3 nucleotides are TGTGCCAGCTCACCAAGAGGAGTCGAGAACACTGAAGCTTTCTTT.

The chain carries TRBV7-8 and TRBJ2-7, with D uncertain. V was shortened by 8 bases and J by 3 bases, with 5 bases between the two germline ends. The CDR3 spans 10 residues. Germline-derived CDR1 and CDR2 are SGHVS and FQNEAQ. CDR3 nucleotides: TGTGCCAGCGGAAACTACGAGCAGTACTTC. It encodes CASGNYEQYF.

The J gene is TRBJ1-5, the V gene TRBV25-1; TRBD1 aligns across 8 bases. This CDR3 has 12 residues. Germline CDR1 reads MGHDK; CDR2 reads SYGVNS. V gave up 9 bases and J gave up 6 bases; unmatched junction bases: 4. The CDR3, as DNA: TGTGCCAGAACAGGGGGATTTCAGCCCCAGCATTTT. As protein: CARTGGFQPQHF.

V gene TRBV11-2 combines with J gene TRBJ2-7, with 7 nucleotides matching TRBD2. The V segment lost 6 bases and the J segment 5 bases; nucleotides outside the gene matches: 7. This CDR3 region has 13 residues. Germline CDR1 and CDR2: SGHAT and FQNNGV. The CDR3 DNA is TGTGCCAGCAGTCCTGCCGGGAGGAACGAGCAGTACTTC. Its translation is CASSPAGRNEQYF.

The V gene is TRBV6-2 or TRBV6-3, the J gene TRBJ1-5, with 7 bases aligning to TRBD1. V was pared by 6 bases and J by 0 bases, with 5 bases of the junction left unmatched. Per germline, CDR1 MNHEY and CDR2 SVGEGT. The CDR3 runs 15 residues. In nucleotides, the CDR3 is TGTGCCAGCAGCCTCGACAGGGCTAGCAATCAGCCCCAGCATTTT. Its protein is CASSLDRASNQPQHF.

The CDR3 nucleotides read TGTGCCAGTAGGCTAAGAAGCGGGAGTGAGCAGTTCTTC. Amino acids: CASRLRSGSEQFF. The V gene is TRBV19, the J gene TRBJ2-1; 8 nucleotides line up with TRBD2. The CDR3 is made up of 13 amino acids. Germline V gene data show CDR1 as LNHDA and CDR2 as SQIVND (reference sequence). Trimming cost V 6 bases and J 9 bases; bases outside gene matches: 7.

This clone was seen more than once but under ten times. This sequence joins TRBV5-4 and TRBJ2-7, with D perhaps TRBD1 or TRBD2 (5 bases each). Germline assignment: CDR1 SGHNT and CDR2 YYREEE (reference sequence). The V end was cut by 4 bases, the J end by 3 bases, with 11 bases between. CDR3 size: 13 residues. In nucleotides, the CDR3 is TGTGCCAGCAGCCCCGGGACCCTCTACGAGCAGTACTTC. Protein: CASSPGTLYEQYF.

The chain links TRBV18 to TRBJ2-7; 8 nucleotides align to TRBD1. V dropped 6 bases and J dropped 1; count of bases not matched to a gene: 8. This CDR3 comprises 15 residues. Germline CDR1 KGHSH, CDR2 LQKENI. CDR3 coding DNA: TGTGCCAGCTCGGAAGGACAGGGTTTATCCTACGAGCAGTACTTC. Residues: CASSEGQGLSYEQYF.

The rearrangement uses TRBV3-1 (or the pseudogene TRBV3-2) and TRBJ2-1; tentative D call: TRBD1 (6 bases). CDR1 and CDR2 (germline): LGHDT, YNNKEL (reference sequence). The ends were cut back, 1 base at V and 0 bases at J, with 16 bases in the middle. This CDR3 is built from 18 residues. CDR3 nucleotide sequence: TGTGCCAGCAGCCAAGCCTCCGGGACACCCAGCTCCTACAATGAGCAGTTCTTC. Amino acid sequence: CASSQASGTPSSYNEQFF.

The J gene is TRBJ1-5, the V gene TRBV18; TRBD1 is a possible D gene (5 bases). Germline-derived CDR1 and CDR2 are KGHSH and LQKENI. V was shortened by 2 bases and J by 5 bases, with 13 bases between the two germline ends. The CDR3 is 15 amino acids. Written as DNA, the CDR3 is TGTGCCAGCTCACCAGAAGGAAACAGGCATCAGCCCCAGCATTTT. It specifies CASSPEGNRHQPQHF. Filled out from reference TRBV18 and TRBJ1-5, the complete variable domain reads NAGVMQNPRHLVRRRGQEARLRCSPMKGHSHVYWYRQLPEEGLKFMVYLQKENIIDESGMPKERFSAEFPKEGPSILRIQQVVRGDSAAYFCASSPEGNRHQPQHFGDGTRLSIL.

This sequence joins TRBV27 and TRBJ1-1; D ambiguous. V dropped 5 bases and J dropped 4 bases, with 11 bases sitting between them. Looked up from germline, CDR1 is MNHEY and CDR2 is SMNVEV (reference sequence). This CDR3 has 13 amino acids. CDR3 nucleotides: TGTGCCAGCAGTCGGGGAGTGGGCACTGAAGCTTTCTTT. Its protein product is CASSRGVGTEAFF.

This clone was found a few times. V usage is TRBV2 and J usage is TRBJ1-5, with 9 bases fitting TRBD1. The length of the CDR3 is 15 residues. Germline V gene lookup returns CDR1 SNHLY and CDR2 FYNNEI. V gave up 8 bases and J gave up 6 bases; unmatched junction bases: 11. The CDR3 protein is CASRSDRGLSQPQHF. CDR3 nucleotide sequence: TGTGCCAGCCGTTCGGACAGGGGTTTAAGTCAGCCCCAGCATTTT. The complete variable domain, with remaining parts taken from reference TRBV2 and TRBJ1-5, reads EPEVTQTPSHQVTQMGQEVILRCVPISNHLYFYWYRQILGQKVEFLVSFYNNEISEKSEIFDDQFSVERPDGSNFTLKIRSTKLEDSAMYFCASRSDRGLSQPQHFGDGTRLSIL.

The chain joins TRBV3-1 (or the pseudogene TRBV3-2) to TRBJ1-1, with 7 bases matching TRBD1. V dropped 4 bases and J dropped 5; count of bases not matched to a gene: 7. Germline CDR1 reads LGHDT; CDR2 reads YNNKEL (reference sequence). This CDR3 comprises 14 residues. The CDR3 reads CASSLTGELTEAFF. The CDR3 nucleotides read TGTGCCAGCAGCCTTACAGGGGAATTGACTGAAGCTTTCTTT.